This T cell receptor (beta chain) was captured by sequencing in a study of memory CD8 T cells in hepatitis C reinfection. Whole-study findings and limits: With 5 or 6 donors, public clonotype conclusions could not be definitive.

CDR1 and CDR2 from the germline V gene are SGDLS and YYNGEE. V lost 0 bases, J lost 5 bases, and 16 bases lay in between. There are 16 residues in the CDR3. Method: immunoSEQ multiplex PCR; TCRdb's copy keeps in-frame clones and lacks some. Of more than 45,000 clones listed, roughly 89% are singletons. As regards this clone: The antigen remains unidentified.

Specified time point: pre-reinfection, 55 to 20 weeks before reinfection detection. Sorted cells were sequenced directly ex vivo without any in vitro expansion. The chain links TRBV9 to TRBJ2-3, with a weak D call TRBD2 (5 bases). The sequenced sample was naive CD8+ T cells sorted from blood. The origin of this receptor is a man in his late teens or twenties with hepatitis C virus infection. Written as DNA, the CDR3 is TGTGCCAGCAGCGTAGTTAATCTGGGAGCAAGAGATACGCAGTATTTT. Protein: CASSVVNLGARDTQYF.